This T cell receptor beta chain appears in the sequencing data of a study of Graves' ophthalmopathy and Graves' hyperthyroidism. Trimming took 6 bases from V and 4 from J, leaving 15 bases between them. Germline CDR1 and CDR2: MNHNS and SASEGT. This CDR3 comprises 14 residues. Where ophthalmopathy was present, donors had moderate-to-severe activity, CAS ≥3, NOSPECS ≥4 and duration under 3 months. Other autoimmune diseases, uncontrolled infections, pregnancy and lactation each led to patient exclusion. Scientists amplified the TCR beta CDR3 regions from RNA transcripts. The authors performed first-round RT-PCR with HTBI primers and then a second-round multiplex PCR. TCRdb reprocessed the multiplex PCR reads with MiXCR, giving one entry per CDR3 protein. This sample has fewer than 400,000 distinct CDR3 sequences, with roughly 18% found just once.

V gene TRBV6-1 combines with J gene TRBJ2-5; a weak D match, TRBD2 (6 bases). This clonotype was obtained from a woman aged 18-29 years with Graves' ophthalmopathy. The sample comprised peripheral blood. In DNA, the CDR3 is TGTGCCAGCAGGGGGGGTGAGGGGCGAGAGACCCAGTACTTC. Translating gives CASRGGEGRETQYF.